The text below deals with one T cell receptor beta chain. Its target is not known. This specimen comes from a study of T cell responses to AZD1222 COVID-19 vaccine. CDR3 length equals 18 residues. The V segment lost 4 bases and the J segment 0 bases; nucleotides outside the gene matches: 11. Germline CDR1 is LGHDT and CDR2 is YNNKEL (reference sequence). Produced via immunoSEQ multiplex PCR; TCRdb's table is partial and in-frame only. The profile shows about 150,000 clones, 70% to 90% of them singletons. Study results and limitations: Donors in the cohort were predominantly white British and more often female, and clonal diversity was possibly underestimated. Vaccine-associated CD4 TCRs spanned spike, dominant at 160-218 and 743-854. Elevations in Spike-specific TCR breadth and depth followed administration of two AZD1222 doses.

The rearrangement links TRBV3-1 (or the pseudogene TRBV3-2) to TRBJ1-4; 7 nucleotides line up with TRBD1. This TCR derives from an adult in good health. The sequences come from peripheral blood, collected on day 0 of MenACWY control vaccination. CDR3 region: CASSPRDRLYATNEKLFF. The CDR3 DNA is TGTGCCAGCAGCCCACGGGACAGACTATATGCAACTAATGAAAAACTGTTTTTT.